This TCR beta chain appears in the sequencing data of a study of T-cell memory formation after mild COVID-19. General study results and limits: CD4+ bias marked clones expanding day 15 to 37, unlike balanced contracting clones.

Looked up from germline, CDR1 is MNHEY and CDR2 is SVGEGT. Trimming removed 6 bases at V and 2 bases at J, with 9 bases between. The CDR3 extends over 13 amino acids. One entry per CDR3 protein results from TCRdb running MiXCR on the 5' RACE reads. In the table there are more than 300,000 distinct CDR3 sequences, about 20% of which are singletons. This clonotype was counted a single time. Its antigen is currently unknown. Sample: PBMCs or a T cell subset sorted from them (not recorded which). The receptor comes from a man aged 18 to 30 who had mild COVID-19 (a few samples of this study predate the infection). Cell type and time point are not known. This rearrangement joins TRBV6-2 or TRBV6-3 to TRBJ2-3; D call uncertain. CDR3 coding DNA: TGTGCCAGCAGCCTTTGGCCCACAGATACGCAGTATTTT. This gives the protein CASSLWPTDTQYF.